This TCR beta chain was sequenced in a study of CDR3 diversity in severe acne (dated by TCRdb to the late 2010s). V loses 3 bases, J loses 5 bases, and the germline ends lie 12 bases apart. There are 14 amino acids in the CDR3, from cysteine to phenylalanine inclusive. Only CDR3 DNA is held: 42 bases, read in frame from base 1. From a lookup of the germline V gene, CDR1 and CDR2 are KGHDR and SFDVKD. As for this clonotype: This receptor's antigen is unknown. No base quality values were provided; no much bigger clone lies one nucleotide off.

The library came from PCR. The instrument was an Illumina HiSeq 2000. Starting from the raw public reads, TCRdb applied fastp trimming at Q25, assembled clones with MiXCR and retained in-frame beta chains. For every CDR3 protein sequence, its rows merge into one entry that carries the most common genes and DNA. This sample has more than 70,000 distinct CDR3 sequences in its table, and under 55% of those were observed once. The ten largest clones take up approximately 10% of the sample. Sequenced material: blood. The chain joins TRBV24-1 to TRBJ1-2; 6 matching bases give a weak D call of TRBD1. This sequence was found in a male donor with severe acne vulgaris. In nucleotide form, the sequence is TGTGCCACCAGTGATCAACAGGACAGATATGGCTACACCTTC. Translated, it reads CATSDQQDRYGYTF.